This T cell receptor beta chain was captured in a study of shared clonotypes between healthy human individuals. A note on this clone: Its specificity is not known.

Here immunoSEQ multiplex PCR was the method, and the copy in TCRdb shows in-frame clones only, minus some. This table holds some 2,100,000 clones, about 93% found once. Naive-designated CD8 cells lacked CD45RO, were positively enriched for CCR7, and omitted terminally differentiated effector memory CD45RA+ cells. Points from the study as a whole: Sharing of clonotypes among donors was expected to vary with sequencing depth. Richness estimates generally favored naive over memory subsets.

The TCR was taken from a man younger than 35 in good health. Some clones in this sample may be carry-over from other donors' samples. Sequencing was done on a sample of naive CD8+ T cells from PBMCs.

The DNA for the CDR3 is TGTGCCAGCAGCCGGTCCTGGACAGGGATCTCCGGAAACACCATATATTTT. Its translation: CASSRSWTGISGNTIYF. This rearrangement joins TRBV4-2 to TRBJ1-3; 8 bases agree with TRBD1. V shed 4 bases, J shed 4 bases, and the junction held 12 bases outside the gene matches. The CDR3 totals 17 residues. Germline values: CDR1 LGHNA, CDR2 YNFKEQ.